This T cell receptor beta chain was recovered during a study of radiation and T cells in renal cell carcinoma. Study results and limitations: Top tumor clonotypes rose in blood 2 weeks post-radiation, then contracted.

Only in-frame clones appear in the TCRdb table, and some are missing; sequencing was by immunoSEQ multiplex PCR. This table has about 140,000 clones, around four fifths appearing once. A word on this clone: What it recognizes is unknown.

This sample's time point: baseline pretreatment blood. Regarding treatment: 15 Gy SBRT to primary tumor, nephrectomy 4 weeks later. Germline lookup yields CDR1 SNHLY and CDR2 FYNNEI. The V end lost 1 base, the J end lost 9 bases, and 10 bases lay between the germline ends. The CDR3 is 13 amino acids. The receptor comes from a woman aged 45-60 years with renal cell carcinoma. Sequenced material: blood, taken from a patient whose treatment included radiotherapy and nephrectomy. The rearrangement uses TRBV2 and TRBJ1-5; no clear D. DNA for the CDR3: TGTGCCAGCAGTGAAGGGGCCCGAAGGCCCCAGCATTTT. It codes for CASSEGARRPQHF.